This passage covers 7 T cell receptor beta chains from one sample sequenced in a study of patients and donors after allogeneic stem cell transplantation. TCRdb re-derived calls from the RT-PCR reads in MiXCR, one entry per CDR3 protein. In the table there are tens of thousands of distinct CDR3 sequences, 25% to 35% of which are singletons. The specimen was blood, either unsorted or a sorted T cell fraction (not recorded which). These receptors came from a human donor who was either an allogeneic HSCT recipient or a stem cell or donor lymphocyte infusion donor (not recorded which). It is not recorded whose cells these are; they may come from a transplant donor.

This chain uses TRBV7-9 with TRBJ2-3, with 7 bases that match TRBD2. This CDR3 comprises 15 residues. The V gene end was trimmed by 1 base and the J gene end by 4 bases; junction bases not matched to a gene: 5. Per germline, CDR1 SEHNR and CDR2 FQNEAQ (reference sequence). The CDR3 bases are TGTGCCAGCAGCTTAGTCGCGGGAGTCTCAGATACGCAGTATTTT. Protein sequence: CASSLVAGVSDTQYF. The complete variable domain, with remaining parts taken from reference TRBV7-9 and TRBJ2-3, reads DTGVSQNPRHKITKRGQNVTFRCDPISEHNRLYWYRQTLGQGPEFLTYFQNEAQLEKSRLLSDRFSAERPKGSFSTLEIQRTEQGDSAMYLCASSLVAGVSDTQYFGPGTRLTVL.

V and J are TRBV15 and TRBJ1-6; D may be TRBD1 (5 bases). Germline values: CDR1 LNHNV, CDR2 YYDKDF (reference sequence). The CDR3 contains 13 residues. Trimming removed 10 bases at V and 15 bases at J, with 22 bases between. CDR3 protein: CAIPAGTSGGLHF. CDR3 in DNA: TGTGCCATTCCTGCCGGGACCTCCGGGGGCCTCCACTTT.

The chain carries TRBV4-3 and TRBJ2-3; no clear D gene. Trimming cost V 0 bases and J 3 bases, with 10 bases left between them. This CDR3 has 15 residues. Germline values: CDR1 LGHNA, CDR2 YSLEER. The CDR3 bases are TGCGCCAGCAGCCAAGATGAGACTCTAACAGATACGCAGTATTTT. Translated: CASSQDETLTDTQYF.

The chain uses TRBV2 and TRBJ1-2, with TRBD1 as a possible D gene (6 bases). Trimming removed 8 bases from V and 4 bases from J, with 14 bases in between. The CDR3 totals 13 residues. CDR1 SNHLY and CDR2 FYNNEI come from the germline V gene. The CDR3 sequence is CASGGQTTYGYTF. In DNA, the CDR3 is TGTGCCAGCGGAGGACAGACCACCTATGGCTACACCTTC.

The chain uses TRBV13 and TRBJ2-1; D not resolved. Deletions cut 3 bases from V and 0 bases from J, with 18 bases between. The germline gives CDR1 PRHDT, CDR2 FYEKMQ (reference sequence). The CDR3 is 18 amino acids. The CDR3 DNA follows: TGTGCCAGCAGCTTCCCTTCGTCCTCGCGGAGCTCCTACAATGAGCAGTTCTTC. Translating gives CASSFPSSSRSSYNEQFF.

Comment on this clonotype: In this CDR3 the conserved last residue, phenylalanine or tryptophan, is missing, so a read error is likely. In DNA, the CDR3 is TGCGCCAGCAGCTTAGCCGGGACAGGGCACTACGAGCAGTACTCC. Its protein is CASSLAGTGHYEQYS. The J gene is TRBJ2-7, the V gene TRBV5-1; 9 nucleotides match TRBD1. The length of the CDR3 is 15 residues. From germline, CDR1 is SGHRS and CDR2 YFSETQ. The V gene end was trimmed by 2 bases and the J gene end by 3 bases; junction bases not matched to a gene: 6.

The CDR3 sequence: CASSLRTENTEAFF. DNA for the CDR3: TGTGCCAGCAGCTTGCGGACGGAGAACACTGAAGCTTTCTTT. The chain employs TRBV7-9 and TRBJ1-1; D not certain. CDR3 length: 14 residues. V was trimmed by 3 bases and J by 1 base, leaving 9 bases between them. Germline V gene sequence: CDR1 SEHNR, CDR2 FQNEAQ (reference sequence).